Below are 5 T cell receptor beta chains sequenced from a single sample in a study of shared clonotypes between healthy human individuals. Assay: immunoSEQ multiplex PCR; the TCRdb copy retains only in-frame clones and omits some. Of about 2 million clones in the sample, 90% to 95% were seen once. Sequencing used naive CD4+ T cells sorted from blood. Specified subset: CD45RA+ positively selected. The source is a young man in good health.

This sequence joins TRBV7-2 and TRBJ1-2; D gene ambiguous. Germline CDR1 SGHTA, CDR2 FQGNSA. Trimming cost V 2 bases and J 4 bases, with 20 bases left between them. The CDR3 runs 17 residues. The CDR3 spells CASSLSLRWAALYGYTF. In DNA, the CDR3 is TGTGCCAGCAGCTTATCTCTCCGGTGGGCAGCCCTCTATGGCTACACCTTC.

The chain is built from TRBV5-1 and TRBJ1-5; a possible D gene is TRBD1 (5 bases). V was cut by 3 bases and J by 4 bases, with 14 bases left in between. The CDR3 spans 15 residues. The germline gives CDR1 SGHRS, CDR2 YFSETQ. The DNA for the CDR3 is TGCGCCAGCAGCTCTAATGGGGACTCGAATCAGCCCCAGCATTTT. It specifies CASSSNGDSNQPQHF. Filled out from reference TRBV5-1 and TRBJ1-5, the complete variable domain reads KAGVTQTPRYLIKTRGQQVTLSCSPISGHRSVSWYQQTPGQGLQFLFEYFSETQRNKGNFPGRFSGRQFSNSRSEMNVSTLELGDSALYLCASSSNGDSNQPQHFGDGTRLSIL.

This rearrangement joins TRBV21-1 to TRBJ2-7; TRBD2, the D gene given by the table, was not confirmed from the DNA. TRBV21-1 is a listed pseudogene. The CDR3 extends over 13 amino acids. CDR3 amino acids: CASSNEASHEQYF. CDR3 bases: TGTGCCAGCAGCAATGAGGCTTCTCACGAGCAGTACTTC.

This sequence joins TRBV16 and TRBJ2-2; 11 bases agree with TRBD1. The CDR3 spans 17 residues. Germline V gives CDR1 KGHSY, CDR2 FQNENV. V was pared by 0 bases and J by 6 bases, with 6 bases of the junction left unmatched. CDR3 DNA sequence: TGTGCCAGCAGCCAATCCGGGACAGGGGGTTTCGCCGGGGAGCTGTTTTTT. It is translated as CASSQSGTGGFAGELFF.

CDR3 nucleotide sequence: TGTGCCAGCAGCGAGCAGGAACTAGCCCTCAGGGATACGCAGTATTTT. Encoded protein: CASSEQELALRDTQYF. This chain uses TRBV7-9 with TRBJ2-3; D perhaps matches TRBD2 (6 bases). V was pared by 5 bases and J by 6 bases, with 21 bases between. The CDR3 spans 16 residues. The germline gives CDR1 SEHNR, CDR2 FQNEAQ (reference sequence).